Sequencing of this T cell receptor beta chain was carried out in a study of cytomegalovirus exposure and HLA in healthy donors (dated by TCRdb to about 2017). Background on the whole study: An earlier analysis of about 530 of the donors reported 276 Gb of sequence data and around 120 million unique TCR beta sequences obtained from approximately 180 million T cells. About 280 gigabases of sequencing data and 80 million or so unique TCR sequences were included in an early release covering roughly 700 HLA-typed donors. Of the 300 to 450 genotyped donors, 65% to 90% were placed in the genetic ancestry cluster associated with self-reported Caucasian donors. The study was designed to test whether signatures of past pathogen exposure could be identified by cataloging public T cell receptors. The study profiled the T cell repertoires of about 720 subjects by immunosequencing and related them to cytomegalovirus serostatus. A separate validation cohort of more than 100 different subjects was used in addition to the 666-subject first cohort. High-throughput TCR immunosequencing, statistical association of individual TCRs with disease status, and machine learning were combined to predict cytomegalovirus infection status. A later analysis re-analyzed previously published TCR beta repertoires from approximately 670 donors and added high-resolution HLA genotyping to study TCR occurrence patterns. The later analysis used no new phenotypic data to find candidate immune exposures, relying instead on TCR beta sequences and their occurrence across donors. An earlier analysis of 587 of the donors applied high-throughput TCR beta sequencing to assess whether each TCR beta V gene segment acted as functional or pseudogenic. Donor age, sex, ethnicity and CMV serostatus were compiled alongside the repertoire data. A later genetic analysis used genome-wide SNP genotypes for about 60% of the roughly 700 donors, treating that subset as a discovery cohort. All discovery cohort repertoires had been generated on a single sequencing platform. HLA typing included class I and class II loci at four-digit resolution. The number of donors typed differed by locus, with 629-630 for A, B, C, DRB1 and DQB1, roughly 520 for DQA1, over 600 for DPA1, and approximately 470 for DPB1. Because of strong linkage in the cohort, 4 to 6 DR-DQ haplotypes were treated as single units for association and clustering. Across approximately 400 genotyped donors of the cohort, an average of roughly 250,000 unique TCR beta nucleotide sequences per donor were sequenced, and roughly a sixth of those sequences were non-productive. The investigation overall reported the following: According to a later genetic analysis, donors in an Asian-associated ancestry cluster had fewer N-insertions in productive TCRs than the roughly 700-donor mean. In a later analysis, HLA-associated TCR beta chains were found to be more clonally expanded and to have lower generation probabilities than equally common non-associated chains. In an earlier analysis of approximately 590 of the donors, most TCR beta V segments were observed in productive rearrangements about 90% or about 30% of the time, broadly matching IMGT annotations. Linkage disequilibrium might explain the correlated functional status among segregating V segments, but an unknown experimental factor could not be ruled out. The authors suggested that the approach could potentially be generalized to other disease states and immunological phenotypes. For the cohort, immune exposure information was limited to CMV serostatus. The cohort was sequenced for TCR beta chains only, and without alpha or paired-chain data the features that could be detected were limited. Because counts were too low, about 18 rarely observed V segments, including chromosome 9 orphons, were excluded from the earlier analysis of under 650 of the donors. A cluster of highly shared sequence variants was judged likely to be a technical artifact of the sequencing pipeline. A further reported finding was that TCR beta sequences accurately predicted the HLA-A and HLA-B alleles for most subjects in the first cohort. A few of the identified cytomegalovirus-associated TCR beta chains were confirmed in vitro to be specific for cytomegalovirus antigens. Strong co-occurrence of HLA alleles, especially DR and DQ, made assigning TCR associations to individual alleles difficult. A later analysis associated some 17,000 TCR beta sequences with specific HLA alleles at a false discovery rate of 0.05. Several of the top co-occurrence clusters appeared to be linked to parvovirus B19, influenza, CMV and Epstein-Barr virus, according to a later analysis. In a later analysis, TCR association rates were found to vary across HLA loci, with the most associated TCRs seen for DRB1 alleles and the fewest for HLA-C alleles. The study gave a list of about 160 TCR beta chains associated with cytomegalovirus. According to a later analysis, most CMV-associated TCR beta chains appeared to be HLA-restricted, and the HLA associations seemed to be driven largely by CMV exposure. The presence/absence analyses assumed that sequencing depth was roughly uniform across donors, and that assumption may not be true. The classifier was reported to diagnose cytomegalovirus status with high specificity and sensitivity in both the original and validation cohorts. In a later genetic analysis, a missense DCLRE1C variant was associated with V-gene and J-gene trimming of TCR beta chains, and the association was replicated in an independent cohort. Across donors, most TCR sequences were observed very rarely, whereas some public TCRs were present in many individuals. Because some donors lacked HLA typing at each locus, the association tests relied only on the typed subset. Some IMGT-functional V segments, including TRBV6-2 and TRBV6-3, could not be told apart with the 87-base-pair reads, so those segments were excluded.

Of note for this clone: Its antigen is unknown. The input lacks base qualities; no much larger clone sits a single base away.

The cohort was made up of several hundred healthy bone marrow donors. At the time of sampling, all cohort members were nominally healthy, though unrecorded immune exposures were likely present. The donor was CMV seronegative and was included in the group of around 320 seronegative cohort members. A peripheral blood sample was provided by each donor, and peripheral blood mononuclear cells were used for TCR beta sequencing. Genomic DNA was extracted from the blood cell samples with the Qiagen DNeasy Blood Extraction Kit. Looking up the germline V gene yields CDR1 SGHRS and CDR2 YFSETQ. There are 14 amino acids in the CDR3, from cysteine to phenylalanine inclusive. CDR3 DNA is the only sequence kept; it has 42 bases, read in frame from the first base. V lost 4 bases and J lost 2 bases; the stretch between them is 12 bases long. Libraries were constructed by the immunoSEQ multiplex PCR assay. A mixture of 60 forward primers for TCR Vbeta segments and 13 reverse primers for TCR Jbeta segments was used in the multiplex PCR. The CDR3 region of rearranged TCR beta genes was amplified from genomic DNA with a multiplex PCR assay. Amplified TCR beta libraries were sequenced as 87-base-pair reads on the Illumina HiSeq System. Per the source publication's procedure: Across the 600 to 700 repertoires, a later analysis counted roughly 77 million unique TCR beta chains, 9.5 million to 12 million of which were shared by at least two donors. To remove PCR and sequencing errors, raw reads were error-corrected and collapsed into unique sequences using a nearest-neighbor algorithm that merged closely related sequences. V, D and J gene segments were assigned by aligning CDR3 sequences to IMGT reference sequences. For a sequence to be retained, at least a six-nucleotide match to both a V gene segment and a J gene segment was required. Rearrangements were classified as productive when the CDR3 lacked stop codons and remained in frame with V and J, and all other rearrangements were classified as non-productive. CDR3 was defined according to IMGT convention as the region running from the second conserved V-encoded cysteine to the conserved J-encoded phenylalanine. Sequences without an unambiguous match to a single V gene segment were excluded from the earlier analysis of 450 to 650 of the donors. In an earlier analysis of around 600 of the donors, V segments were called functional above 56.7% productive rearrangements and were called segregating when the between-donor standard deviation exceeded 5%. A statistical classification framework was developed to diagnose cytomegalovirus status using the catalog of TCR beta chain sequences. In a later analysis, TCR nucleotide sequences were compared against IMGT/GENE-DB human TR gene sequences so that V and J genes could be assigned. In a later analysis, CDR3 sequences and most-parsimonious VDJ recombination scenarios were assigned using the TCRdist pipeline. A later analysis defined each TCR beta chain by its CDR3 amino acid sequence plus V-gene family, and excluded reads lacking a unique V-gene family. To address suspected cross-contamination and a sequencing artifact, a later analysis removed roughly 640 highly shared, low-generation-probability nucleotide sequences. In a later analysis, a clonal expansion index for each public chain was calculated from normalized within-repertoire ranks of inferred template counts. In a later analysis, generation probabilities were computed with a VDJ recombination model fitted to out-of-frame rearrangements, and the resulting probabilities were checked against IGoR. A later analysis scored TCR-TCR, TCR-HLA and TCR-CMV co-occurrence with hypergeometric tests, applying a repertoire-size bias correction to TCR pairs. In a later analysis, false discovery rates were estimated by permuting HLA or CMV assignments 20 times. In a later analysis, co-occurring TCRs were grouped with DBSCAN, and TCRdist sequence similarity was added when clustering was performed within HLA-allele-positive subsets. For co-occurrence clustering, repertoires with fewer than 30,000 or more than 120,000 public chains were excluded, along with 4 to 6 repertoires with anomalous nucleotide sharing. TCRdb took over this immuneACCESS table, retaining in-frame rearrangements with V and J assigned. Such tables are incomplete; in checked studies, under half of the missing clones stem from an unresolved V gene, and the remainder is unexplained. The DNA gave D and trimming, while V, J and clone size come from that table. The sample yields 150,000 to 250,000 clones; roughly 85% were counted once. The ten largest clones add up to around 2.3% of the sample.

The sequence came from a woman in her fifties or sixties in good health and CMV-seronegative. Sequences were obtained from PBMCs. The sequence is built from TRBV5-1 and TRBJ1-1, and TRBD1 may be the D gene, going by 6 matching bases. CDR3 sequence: CASSPGGANTEAFF. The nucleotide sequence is TGCGCCAGCAGCCCCGGGGGGGCAAACACTGAAGCTTTCTTT.